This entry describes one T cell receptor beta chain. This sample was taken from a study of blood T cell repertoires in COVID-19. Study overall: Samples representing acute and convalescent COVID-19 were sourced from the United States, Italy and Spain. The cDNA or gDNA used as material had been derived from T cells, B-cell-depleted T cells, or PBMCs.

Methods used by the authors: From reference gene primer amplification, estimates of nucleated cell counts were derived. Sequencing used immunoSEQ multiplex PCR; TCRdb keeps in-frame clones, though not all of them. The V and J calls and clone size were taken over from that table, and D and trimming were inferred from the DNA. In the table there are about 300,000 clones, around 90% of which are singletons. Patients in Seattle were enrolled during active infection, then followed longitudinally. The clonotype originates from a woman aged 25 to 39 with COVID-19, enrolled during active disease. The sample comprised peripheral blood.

CDR3 sequence: CASRGGWDTDTQYF. Written as DNA, the CDR3 is TGTGCCAGCCGAGGGGGATGGGACACAGATACGCAGTATTTT. This chain connects TRBV28 to TRBJ2-3, with a weak D call TRBD1 (6 bases). The CDR3 is made up of 14 amino acids. V was cut by 8 bases and J by 2 bases, with 14 bases left in between. Per the germline V gene, CDR1 is MDHEN and CDR2 is SYDVKM.